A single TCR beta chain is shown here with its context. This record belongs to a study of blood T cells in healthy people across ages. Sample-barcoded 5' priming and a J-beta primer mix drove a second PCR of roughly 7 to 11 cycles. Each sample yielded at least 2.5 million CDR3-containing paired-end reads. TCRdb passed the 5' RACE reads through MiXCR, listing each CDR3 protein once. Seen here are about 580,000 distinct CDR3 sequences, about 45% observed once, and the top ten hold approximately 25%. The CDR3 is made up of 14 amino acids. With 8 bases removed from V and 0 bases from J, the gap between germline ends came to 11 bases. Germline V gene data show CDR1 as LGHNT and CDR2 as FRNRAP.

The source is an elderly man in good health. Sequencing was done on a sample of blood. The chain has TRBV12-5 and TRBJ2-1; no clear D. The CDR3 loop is CASTGLSSYNEQFF. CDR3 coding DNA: TGTGCTAGTACTGGCCTCAGCTCCTACAATGAGCAGTTCTTC.